The T cell receptor beta chain described here comes from a study of cytomegalovirus exposure and HLA in healthy donors. Remarks on this clone: Antigen: not known.

The CDR3 covers 15 residues. Germline V gene lookup returns CDR1 SGHVS and CDR2 FQNEAQ. Trimming stripped 0 bases from V and 7 bases from J, with 13 bases between. Study conclusions and caveats: Presence/absence analyses assumed roughly uniform sequencing depth across donors. Some TCR beta chains (roughly 160 of them) were listed as cytomegalovirus-associated.

Primers: 60 Vbeta forward and 13 Jbeta reverse. Assay: immunoSEQ multiplex PCR; the TCRdb copy retains only in-frame clones and omits some. The data show 40,000 or so clones, with over 60% seen just once and 3% to 5% held by the top ten. The receptor was isolated from a man aged 35-49 years in good health and CMV-seronegative. The sequencing input was PBMCs. The rearrangement uses TRBV7-8 and TRBJ1-3; a possible D gene is TRBD1 (6 bases). The CDR3 DNA follows: TGTGCCAGCAGCTTAGCCCCGAGGGGGAGTAACACCATATATTTT. This codes for CASSLAPRGSNTIYF. Using reference TRBV7-8 and TRBJ1-3 for the parts outside the CDR3, the full variable domain is GAGVSQSPRYKVAKRGQDVALRCDPISGHVSLFWYQQALGQGPEFLTYFQNEAQLDKSGLPSDRFFAERPEGSVSTLKIQRTQQEDSAVYLCASSLAPRGSNTIYFGEGSWLTVV.